The 25 T cell receptor beta chains presented below share a single source sample, sequenced in a study of early T cells in non-severe SARS-CoV-2 infection. Each CDR3 protein gets one entry after TCRdb re-called the 5' RACE reads with MiXCR. The repertoire holds over 100,000 distinct CDR3 sequences, with around 13% as singletons. The material sequenced was whole blood. All receptors derive from an adult who was a healthcare worker with PCR-confirmed SARS-CoV-2 infection or an uninfected control (not recorded which).

The chain carries TRBV24-1 and TRBJ2-3; D not resolved. V dropped 6 bases and J dropped 3 bases, with 6 bases sitting between them. This CDR3 has 12 residues. Germline-derived CDR1 and CDR2 are KGHDR and SFDVKD. The CDR3 loop is CATSLGTDTQYF. CDR3 DNA: TGTGCCACCAGTCTGGGGACAGATACGCAGTATTTT.

The chain employs TRBV15 and TRBJ2-3, with D possibly TRBD1 on 5 matching bases. The CDR3 totals 14 residues. V lost 3 bases, J lost 1 base, and 8 bases lay in between. Per germline, CDR1 LNHNV and CDR2 YYDKDF (reference sequence). DNA for the CDR3: TGTGCCACCAGCAGGGGGCCTGGCACAGATACGCAGTATTTT. It codes for CATSRGPGTDTQYF.

About this clonotype: This may stem from a read error, because a much larger clone lies one nucleotide away. V usage is TRBV7-9 and J usage is TRBJ2-2; a possible D gene is TRBD2 (5 bases). Germline V lookup: CDR1 SEHNR, CDR2 FQNEAQ (reference sequence). The CDR3 is 15 amino acids. The CDR3 nucleotides read TGTGTCAGCAGCTTAGCGTCGGGCGGACCCGGGGAGCTGTTTTTT. This codes for CVSSLASGGPGELFF. Drawing the rest from reference TRBV7-9 and TRBJ2-2, the complete variable domain is DTGVSQNPRHKITKRGQNVTFRCDPISEHNRLYWYRQTLGQGPEFLTYFQNEAQLEKSRLLSDRFSAERPKGSFSTLEIQRTEQGDSAMYLCVSSLASGGPGELFFGEGSRLTVL.

The chain combines TRBV30 with TRBJ1-1; D possibly corresponds to TRBD1 (5 bases). Germline CDR1 GTSNPN, CDR2 SVGIG (reference sequence). The ends were cut back, 4 bases at V and 2 bases at J, with 14 bases in the middle. CDR3 length equals 14 residues. CDR3 amino acids: CAWIAGHPNTEAFF. The DNA for the CDR3 is TGTGCCTGGATCGCAGGACACCCCAACACTGAAGCTTTCTTT.

Comments on this clonotype: As the CDR3 is not closed by the conserved phenylalanine or tryptophan, this likely results from a read error. CDR3 bases: TGCGCCAGCAGCCAAGGGCGGGGGGCTCGAGACGAGCAGTACTCC. As protein: CASSQGRGARDEQYS. The rearrangement links TRBV4-1 to TRBJ2-7; 8 nucleotides align to TRBD2. CDR1 is MGHRA and CDR2 is YSYEKL in the germline V gene. V lost 1 base to trimming and J lost 5 bases; unmatched junction nucleotides: 7. This CDR3 spans 15 amino acids.

This clonotype was recorded at least ten times. V is TRBV7-9 and J is TRBJ1-1; D possibly corresponds to TRBD1 (5 bases). Germline V lookup: CDR1 SEHNR, CDR2 FQNEAQ (reference sequence). Trimming shortened V by 5 bases and J by 5 bases, and 15 bases separated the two germline ends. The CDR3 has 14 amino acids. Here the CDR3 reads CASSPPVQGTEAFF. CDR3 bases: TGTGCCAGCAGCCCGCCTGTTCAGGGTACTGAAGCTTTCTTT.

This clonotype was seen just once. CDR3 DNA sequence: TGTGCCGGCCAGCTGAATAGCGGGACGGCAGATACGCAGTATTTT. It encodes CAGQLNSGTADTQYF. V gene TRBV6-1 combines with J gene TRBJ2-3; 8 bases map to TRBD2. From germline, CDR1 is MNHNS and CDR2 SASEGT. Trimming removed 11 bases from V and 4 bases from J; junction bases left unmatched: 14. This CDR3 is 15 amino acids long.

This clonotype was counted between two and nine times. V gene TRBV19 combines with J gene TRBJ2-1, with D possibly TRBD2 on 5 matching bases. This CDR3 contains 14 residues. Trimming shortened V by 3 bases and J by 7 bases, and 13 bases separated the two germline ends. Per germline, CDR1 LNHDA and CDR2 SQIVND (reference sequence). In nucleotides, the CDR3 is TGTGCCAGTAGTATTAGAGGGTCGGCGAATGAGCAGTTCTTC. This translates into CASSIRGSANEQFF.

This clonotype was seen more than once but under ten times. The V gene is TRBV19, the J gene TRBJ2-2; the D gene is possibly TRBD2 (5 bases). This CDR3 has 15 amino acids. Germline V gene lookup returns CDR1 LNHDA and CDR2 SQIVND (reference sequence). Trimming removed 7 bases at V and 6 bases at J, with 18 bases between. The CDR3 coding sequence is TGTGCCAGTACTCCCTCGGCAGTAGCGCCCGGGGAGCTGTTTTTT. Protein sequence: CASTPSAVAPGELFF.

This clonotype was recorded only once. The chain carries TRBV29-1 and TRBJ2-7; perhaps TRBD1 as D (6 bases). Trimming removed 6 bases at V and 2 bases at J, with 8 bases between. The CDR3 totals 11 residues. Germline values: CDR1 SQVTM, CDR2 ANQGSEA. The CDR3 sequence: CSVGDTYEQYF. The CDR3 coding sequence is TGCAGCGTGGGGGACACCTACGAGCAGTACTTC.

This clonotype was recorded many times. The V call is TRBV21-1, the J call TRBJ2-1; TRBD2 is the table's D call, not checked against the DNA. TRBV21-1 is labeled a pseudogene. The CDR3 loop spans 22 amino acids. CDR3: CASSKEGKVPGTSGRHLDEQFF. The DNA of the CDR3 is TGTGCCAGCAGCAAAGAGGGGAAGGTGCCCGGGACTAGCGGGAGGCATCTCGATGAGCAGTTCTTC.

The chain carries TRBV20-1 and TRBJ1-1; unclear D gene. V gave up 0 bases and J gave up 5 bases, with 10 bases separating them. Germline V lookup: CDR1 DFQATT, CDR2 SNEGSKA (reference sequence). CDR3 length equals 13 residues. This CDR3 reads CSARDLFATEAFF. The CDR3 coding sequence is TGCAGTGCTAGAGATTTGTTCGCGACTGAAGCTTTCTTT.

The genes are TRBV6-6 and TRBJ2-7; D is undetermined. V shed 9 bases and J shed 1 base, with 13 bases lying between them. The germline gives CDR1 MNHNY, CDR2 SVGAGI (reference sequence). The CDR3 extends over 13 amino acids. Here the CDR3 reads CASRYSPSYEQYF. CDR3 coding DNA: TGTGCCAGTCGTTATTCACCATCCTACGAGCAGTACTTC.

This clonotype has ten or more counts. The J gene is TRBJ1-1, the V gene TRBV4-3; D remains unclear. This CDR3 has 15 residues. Trimming left V 0 bases short and J 2 bases short, with 10 bases between. Germline V gives CDR1 LGHNA, CDR2 YSLEER. The CDR3 bases are TGCGCCAGCAGCCAAGAACGGGTAGCTAACACTGAAGCTTTCTTT. Its protein product is CASSQERVANTEAFF.

This clonotype was seen a handful of times. This chain's CDR3 is CASSPRLRGEQFF. CDR3 sequence (DNA): TGTGCCAGCAGCCCCCGACTCCGGGGTGAGCAGTTCTTC. The chain recombines TRBV7-9 with TRBJ2-1, with a weak D call TRBD2 (5 bases). Germline loops: CDR1 SEHNR, CDR2 FQNEAQ (reference sequence). The CDR3 is 13 residues long. Trimming shortened V by 5 bases and J by 9 bases, and 14 bases separated the two germline ends.

This clonotype was found many times. The rearrangement uses TRBV7-9 and TRBJ2-3; D is undetermined. V dropped 5 bases and J dropped 0 bases, with 3 bases sitting between them. The CDR3 has 12 amino acids. Per the germline V gene, CDR1 is SEHNR and CDR2 is FQNEAQ (reference sequence). The CDR3: CASSRSTDTQYF. CDR3 in DNA: TGTGCCAGCAGCAGGAGCACAGATACGCAGTATTTT. The variable domain in full, with the rest retrieved from reference TRBV7-9 and TRBJ2-3, is DTGVSQNPRHKITKRGQNVTFRCDPISEHNRLYWYRQTLGQGPEFLTYFQNEAQLEKSRLLSDRFSAERPKGSFSTLEIQRTEQGDSAMYLCASSRSTDTQYFGPGTRLTVL.

V is TRBV7-8 and J is TRBJ1-1, with D possibly matching TRBD1 (6 bases). From germline, CDR1 is SGHVS and CDR2 FQNEAQ. The CDR3 covers 13 residues. Trimming took 1 base from V and 8 from J, leaving 11 bases between them. This chain's CDR3 is CASSLGGGQEAFF. CDR3 in DNA: TGTGCCAGCAGCTTAGGTGGGGGGCAAGAAGCTTTCTTT. The full variable domain, completed using reference TRBV7-8 and TRBJ1-1, is GAGVSQSPRYKVAKRGQDVALRCDPISGHVSLFWYQQALGQGPEFLTYFQNEAQLDKSGLPSDRFFAERPEGSVSTLKIQRTQQEDSAVYLCASSLGGGQEAFFGQGTRLTVV.

This clonotype was counted a few times. This chain links TRBV5-5 with TRBJ2-7; D is possibly TRBD1 (5 bases). Germline lookup yields CDR1 SGHKS and CDR2 YYEKEE (reference sequence). Trimming took 0 bases from V and 3 from J, leaving 13 bases between them. There are 15 residues in the CDR3. The CDR3 coding sequence is TGTGCCAGCAGCTTGGATGTACAGGCAGACTACGAGCAGTACTTC. Protein product: CASSLDVQADYEQYF.

This clonotype was recorded at least ten times. The V gene is TRBV20-1, the J gene TRBJ2-3, with 7 bases matching TRBD2. V was clipped by 0 bases and J by 4 bases; unmatched bases: 4. The germline CDR1 and CDR2 sequences are DFQATT and SNEGSKA (reference sequence). The CDR3 is 14 residues long. CDR3 nucleotide sequence: TGCAGTGCTAGAGATCTTACTAGCGCAGATACGCAGTATTTT. It yields the protein CSARDLTSADTQYF.

Comment on this clonotype: Possible read error: a much larger clone is one base away. The V call is TRBV14, the J call TRBJ2-5, with 8 bases matching TRBD2. The V segment lost 3 bases and the J segment 4 bases; nucleotides outside the gene matches: 7. Germline V CDR1 and CDR2: SGHDN, FVKESK. This CDR3 comprises 15 residues. The chain's CDR3 is CASSQNGGAGETQYF. CDR3 DNA sequence: TGTGCCAGCAGCCAGAACGGGGGGGCCGGAGAGACCCAGTACTTC.

This clonotype has only a few counts. The V call is TRBV20-1, the J call TRBJ2-7; no definite D call. The CDR3 covers 13 residues. Germline lookup yields CDR1 DFQATT and CDR2 SNEGSKA (reference sequence). V was trimmed by 3 bases and J by 4 bases, leaving 13 bases between them. CDR3 residues: CSARTKDSYEQYF. Here the CDR3 DNA reads TGCAGTGCTAGGACAAAAGATTCATACGAGCAGTACTTC.

This chain joins TRBV20-1 and TRBJ2-1; TRBD2 agrees at 8 bases. The CDR3 extends over 16 amino acids. V dropped 0 bases and J dropped 6; count of bases not matched to a gene: 10. Germline CDR1 is DFQATT and CDR2 is SNEGSKA (reference sequence). The DNA for the CDR3 is TGCAGTGCTAGAGATCAGAATAGCGGGACCCCCAATGAGCAGTTCTTC. This gives the protein CSARDQNSGTPNEQFF.

This clonotype was seen a few times. The V call is TRBV6-1, the J call TRBJ2-7; 7 nucleotides agree with TRBD1. V lost 5 bases, J lost 3 bases, and 7 bases stayed unmatched. CDR1 and CDR2 from the germline V gene are MNHNS and SASEGT. The CDR3 is made up of 14 amino acids. CDR3 DNA sequence: TGTGCCAGCAGTTCCCAGACAGGGAGCTACGAGCAGTACTTC. This codes for CASSSQTGSYEQYF.

The V gene is TRBV18, the J gene TRBJ2-3, with 8 bases matching TRBD2. The V gene's germline CDR1 is KGHSH and CDR2 LQKENI. V lost 8 bases and J lost 11; bases outside the gene matches: 6. The CDR3 totals 11 residues. Here the CDR3 reads CASRAAGEQYF. CDR3 DNA sequence: TGTGCCAGCCGGGCAGCGGGAGAGCAGTATTTT.

The chain employs TRBV3-1 and TRBJ2-3; no clear D gene. The V end lost 0 bases, the J end lost 3 bases, and 4 bases lay between the germline ends. CDR1 is LGHDT, CDR2 YNNKEL, per germline (reference sequence). This CDR3 has 13 amino acids. CDR3 coding DNA: TGTGCCAGCAGCCAAGATGAAACAGATACGCAGTATTTT. Protein product: CASSQDETDTQYF.